These 8 T cell receptor beta chains originate from one sample sequenced in a study of cytomegalovirus exposure and HLA in healthy donors. Vbeta (60) and Jbeta (13) primers were used in the PCR. The method was immunoSEQ multiplex PCR; TCRdb's version includes in-frame clones alone and lacks a portion of them. The table lists about 130,000 clones, over 8% of them singletons. What was sequenced was PBMCs. These receptors originate from a man aged 35 to 55 in good health and CMV-seronegative.

This clone was observed a few times. The chain uses TRBV6-6 and TRBJ1-2; D possibly corresponds to TRBD1 (5 bases). This CDR3 has 14 amino acids. Germline-derived CDR1 and CDR2 are MNHNY and SVGAGI (reference sequence). V shed 7 bases and J shed 3 bases, with 15 bases lying between them. The CDR3 nucleotides read TGTGCCAGCACTGCCCCTGAGACAGACTATGGCTACACCTTC. This translates into CASTAPETDYGYTF.

In this sample, this clone turned up a few times. The chain joins TRBV7-6 to TRBJ2-5, with TRBD2 as a possible D gene (5 bases). V lost 1 base and J lost 3, with 12 bases in between. This CDR3 has 15 residues. The germline CDR1 and CDR2 sequences are SGHVS and FNYEAQ. The CDR3 loop reads CASSLVPGSEETQYF. Written as DNA, the CDR3 is TGTGCCAGCAGCTTAGTACCGGGGTCGGAAGAGACCCAGTACTTC.

This clone was observed a few times. Written as DNA, the CDR3 is TGTGCCAGTAGTAAACTGGACAGGGCCGACGAGCAGTACTTC. This codes for CASSKLDRADEQYF. The chain combines TRBV19 with TRBJ2-7, with 8 bases matching TRBD1. Trimming cost V 4 bases and J 5 bases; bases outside gene matches: 7. The length of the CDR3 is 14 residues. Looked up from germline, CDR1 is LNHDA and CDR2 is SQIVND (reference sequence).

This clone was found a few times. The rearrangement joins TRBV5-1 to TRBJ2-3; perhaps TRBD1 as D (6 bases). The CDR3 has 18 residues. Germline assignment: CDR1 SGHRS and CDR2 YFSETQ. With 4 bases removed from V and 4 bases from J, the gap between germline ends came to 25 bases. In nucleotides, the CDR3 is TGCGCCAGCAGCCTGGGTATGGCAGGGGTCACCTCGTCAGATACGCAGTATTTT. Protein product: CASSLGMAGVTSSDTQYF.

This clone was counted a few times. This rearrangement joins TRBV15 to TRBJ2-1, with D perhaps TRBD2 (5 bases). The CDR3 totals 14 residues. V was pared by 1 base and J by 10 bases, with 14 bases between. Germline V gives CDR1 LNHNV, CDR2 YYDKDF (reference sequence). The CDR3 nucleotides are TGTGCCACCAGCAGAGCCCGAGGGCGAGAGGAGCAGTTCTTC. It translates to CATSRARGREEQFF.

This clone was seen a handful of times. The chain combines TRBV6-5 with TRBJ2-2, with D possibly being TRBD1 (5 bases). Trimming shortened V by 6 bases and J by 9 bases, and 17 bases separated the two germline ends. The germline V gene encodes CDR1 MNHEY and CDR2 SVGAGI. This CDR3 comprises 14 residues. This CDR3 is CASRPLGQVRELFF. For the CDR3, the DNA is TGTGCCAGCAGGCCTCTGGGGCAAGTCCGGGAGCTGTTTTTT.

This clone was seen a handful of times. The chain's CDR3 is CASAGAAYEQYF. The CDR3 DNA reads TGTGCCAGCGCTGGGGCAGCCTACGAGCAGTACTTC. V and J are TRBV27 and TRBJ2-7, with D maybe TRBD1 (5 bases). Germline assignment: CDR1 MNHEY and CDR2 SMNVEV (reference sequence). V was trimmed by 8 bases and J by 2 bases, leaving 10 bases between them. The length of the CDR3 is 12 residues.

The chain carries TRBV10-3 and TRBJ1-1; a possible D gene is TRBD1 (6 bases). The CDR3 totals 13 residues. Germline CDR1 ENHRY, CDR2 SYGVKD. V lost 6 bases to trimming and J lost 3 bases, with 11 bases between them. The chain's CDR3 is CAISLAGDTEAFF. CDR3 nucleotide sequence: TGTGCCATCAGCCTCGCAGGGGACACTGAAGCTTTCTTT.